Listed below are T cell receptor beta chains from one sample, sequenced in a study of radiotherapy plus CTLA-4 blockade in lung cancer. TCRdb's copy holds only in-frame clones and misses some; the assay was immunoSEQ multiplex PCR. The sample contains 55,000 to 65,000 clones, roughly three quarters of which appear only once. The sequences come from peripheral blood, collected from a patient treated with radiotherapy plus ipilimumab. The receptors shown here come from a human donor with non-small cell lung cancer who had a complete response to radiotherapy plus ipilimumab. The CDR3 runs from the conserved cysteine through the conserved F or W. D genes are given only for firm matches. Size tells how often a clone was seen (once, few, many) or the class of an expanded clone, and some rows leave it out.

v_gene	j_gene	abundance	d_gene	CDR3nt	CDR3aa
TRBV11-2	TRBJ2-7	few	TRBD1	TGTGCCAGCAGCGCGAGCGGACAGGCAATTTACGAGCAGTACTTC	CASSASGQAIYEQYF
TRBV7-2	TRBJ2-7	-	TRBD1	TGTGCCAGCAGCTTAGTTACAGGGGGCCGGTACGAGCAGTACTTC	CASSLVTGGRYEQYF
TRBV30	TRBJ2-7	-	-	TGTGCCTGGAGTGCCTTCGACGAGCAGTACTTC	CAWSAFDEQYF
TRBV6-6	TRBJ2-7	once	-	TGTGCCAGCAGTTACCACTACGAGCAGTACTTC	CASSYHYEQYF
TRBV6-6	TRBJ1-3	-	-	TGTGCCAGCAGTTACGAGGGCTTTCGAAACACCATATATTTT	CASSYEGFRNTIYF
TRBV13	TRBJ1-2	-	TRBD1	TGTGCCAGCAGCGTCGGACAGGGGACACGAAACTATGGCTACACCTTC	CASSVGQGTRNYGYTF
TRBV15	TRBJ2-6	-	-	TGTGCCACCAGCGCGCCCCTGCGGGCTGGGGCCAACGTCCTGACTTTC	CATSAPLRAGANVLTF
TRBV7-3	TRBJ2-3	-	-	TGTGCCAGCAGCTTAAGGCAGGGTAAAAGGGAAACAGATACGCAGTATTTT	CASSLRQGKRETDTQYF
TRBV11-2	TRBJ2-7	-	TRBD1	TGTGCCAGCAGCTCCGGGACAGGGGTCTACGAGCAGTACTTC	CASSSGTGVYEQYF
TRBV7-9	TRBJ2-3	-	TRBD1	TGTGCCAGCAGCAAACCCCTGACAGGGGATACGCAGTATTTT	CASSKPLTGDTQYF
TRBV18	TRBJ2-5	-	TRBD2	TGTGCCAGCTCACCACCGTCTAGCGGGAACTCAGAGACCCAGTACTTC	CASSPPSSGNSETQYF
TRBV2	TRBJ1-2	-	TRBD1	TGTGCCAGCAGGACAGGGGGCGACTATGGCTACACCTTC	CASRTGGDYGYTF
TRBV6-6	TRBJ2-7	-	TRBD1	TGTGCCAGCAGTAGCAGCGACAGGGGGTCCGAGCAGTACTTC	CASSSSDRGSEQYF
TRBV10-3	TRBJ2-7	-	-	TGTGCCATAAGTGAGTCTGAGACAGCCTACGAGCAGTACTTC	CAISESETAYEQYF
TRBV30	TRBJ2-7	-	-	TGTGCCTGGAGTGGGGCGTACGAGCAGTACTTC	CAWSGAYEQYF
TRBV28	TRBJ1-6	-	TRBD1	TGTGCCAGCAGCCAACGACAGGGTGTTCCTTCACCCCTCCACTTT	CASSQRQGVPSPLHF
TRBV30	TRBJ1-6	-	-	TGTGCCTGGGGTTCCGGGACAAGTAATTCACCCCTCCACTTT	CAWGSGTSNSPLHF
TRBV5-4	TRBJ2-6	-	-	TGTGCCAGCAGCCCGAGCCCGACAGGAGGAAACTCTGGGGCCAACGTCCTGACTTTC	CASSPSPTGGNSGANVLTF
TRBV2	TRBJ1-6	-	-	TGTGCCAGCACCACACTCGGCGGCGTAGCGAGCTCCTATAATTCACCCCTCCACTTT	CASTTLGGVASSYNSPLHF
TRBV23-1	TRBJ2-7	-	TRBD1	TGCGCCAGCACAGGTTACAGGGGATTTTACGAGCAGTACTTC	CASTGYRGFYEQYF
TRBV5-4	TRBJ2-7	few	-	TGTGCCAGCAGCCTCGGTTCGAGGGCGGGAAACTACGAGCAGTACTTC	CASSLGSRAGNYEQYF
TRBV28	TRBJ2-1	-	TRBD2	TGTGCCAGCAGTTCTGGACTAGCGGACTACAATGAGCAGTTCTTC	CASSSGLADYNEQFF
TRBV28	TRBJ1-3	-	TRBD1	TGTGCCAGCAGTTTCTGGACAGGGTGGTCTGGAAACACCATATATTTT	CASSFWTGWSGNTIYF
TRBV4-1	TRBJ2-7	-	-	TGCGCCAGCAGCCAAGAGAAGGGAGTCAGCCCTGCTTCCTACGAGCAGTACTTC	CASSQEKGVSPASYEQYF
TRBV5-1	TRBJ2-6	few	TRBD1	TGCGCCAGCAGCTTGCCGGGACAGGGTACTGGGGCCAACGTCCTGACTTTC	CASSLPGQGTGANVLTF
TRBV7-3	TRBJ2-2	-	-	TGTGCCAGCAGCTTGGGAGGGAACACCGGGGAGCTGTTTTTT	CASSLGGNTGELFF
TRBV2	TRBJ2-7	-	-	TGTGCCAGCAGGGGGGCTGGAAGCTTGTACGAGCAGTACTTC	CASRGAGSLYEQYF
TRBV10-3	TRBJ2-1	-	-	TGTGCCATCAGCACGGGACTTGGTCGGAACAATGAGCAGTTCTTC	CAISTGLGRNNEQFF
TRBV5-1	TRBJ2-5	-	-	TGCGCCAGCAGCTCGGGCCTATCTACAGGGTACCAAGAGACCCAGTACTTC	CASSSGLSTGYQETQYF
TRBV27	TRBJ2-2	-	-	TGTGCCAGCAGTTTAGGTGGGGGCTACGGGGAGCTGTTTTTT	CASSLGGGYGELFF
TRBV19	TRBJ2-1	-	TRBD1	TGTGCCAGTAGTATTGGACAGGTGCCCTACAATGAGCAGTTCTTC	CASSIGQVPYNEQFF
TRBV28	TRBJ2-3	-	TRBD1	TGTGCCAGCAGTAACAGGGGGCGATGGACAGATACGCAGTATTTT	CASSNRGRWTDTQYF
TRBV2	TRBJ1-1	-	TRBD1	TGTGCCAGCAGGGGTCAGGGGGCTGGTACTGAAGCTTTCTTT	CASRGQGAGTEAFF
TRBV5-4	TRBJ2-5	-	TRBD2	TGTGCCAGCAGCTTGGGTACTAGCGGTTTTGGAGAGCAGTACTTC	CASSLGTSGFGEQYF
TRBV5-1	TRBJ2-1	once	-	TGCGCCAGCAGCTTGGTTGGGGGCGCCTACAATGAGCAGTTCTTC	CASSLVGGAYNEQFF
TRBV5-6	TRBJ2-3	-	-	TGTGCCAGCAGCAGGGGTGGAGGGACGGCAGATACGCAGTATTTT	CASSRGGGTADTQYF
TRBV25-1	TRBJ2-7	-	-	TGTGCCAGCAGTGGGGGGACAGCGGGGGTTTCCTACGAGCAGTACTTC	CASSGGTAGVSYEQYF
TRBV7-2	TRBJ1-1	once	TRBD1	TGTGCCAGCAGCTTAGCAGGGGGCAGAGTGAACACTGAAGCTTTCTTT	CASSLAGGRVNTEAFF
TRBV6-5	TRBJ2-1	-	TRBD2	TGTGCCAGCAGTTACTCGTCTAGCGGGATGGGCAATGAGCAGTTCTTC	CASSYSSSGMGNEQFF
TRBV6-6	TRBJ1-4	-	-	TGTGCCAGCAGTTACTCGCAGGGATCTAGGGATGAAAAACTGTTTTTT	CASSYSQGSRDEKLFF
TRBV27	TRBJ1-1	-	-	TGTGCCAGCAGTTTCCAGGGTCTGAACACTGAAGCTTTCTTT	CASSFQGLNTEAFF
TRBV5-4	TRBJ2-4	-	TRBD2	TGTGCCAGCAGCAAAGGGAGGGCAGGAGGGGTGGGCATTCAGTACTTC	CASSKGRAGGVGIQYF
TRBV23-1	TRBJ2-2	-	TRBD2	TGCGCCAGCACCCTTGGGACTAGCGGGGAGCTAGACAACACCGGGGAGCTGTTTTTT	CASTLGTSGELDNTGELFF
TRBV20-1	TRBJ1-2	-	-	TGCAGTGCTAGAATCGGGGGTGGCTACACCTTC	CSARIGGGYTF
TRBV29-1	TRBJ2-3	-	-	TGCAGCGTGCGCCGCGATGGGGGGTACACAGATACGCAGTATTTT	CSVRRDGGYTDTQYF
TRBV28	TRBJ2-1	-	TRBD2	TGTGCCAGCAGTCGCTCCCCGGCTACTAGCGGCAATGAGCAGTTCTTC	CASSRSPATSGNEQFF
TRBV18	TRBJ2-7	-	TRBD2	TGTGCCAGCTCACCACCCCCCGGGAGGGCCTCCTACGAGCAGTACTTC	CASSPPPGRASYEQYF
TRBV7-9	TRBJ2-5	-	TRBD1	TGTGCCAGCAGCTTCCCGCGGACAGGGGAAGAGACCCAGTACTTC	CASSFPRTGEETQYF
TRBV7-2	TRBJ1-1	-	-	TGTGCCAGCAGCCCCCACATCCTCAAACCGGGTTCGAACACTGAAGCTTTCTTT	CASSPHILKPGSNTEAFF
TRBV5-6	TRBJ2-2	-	-	TGTGCCAGCAGCTTGGGTCGGAGTAACATCAACACCGGGGAGCTGTTTTTT	CASSLGRSNINTGELFF
TRBV18	TRBJ1-3	few	-	TGTGCCAGCTCACCACCGTACTCTGGAAACACCATATATTTT	CASSPPYSGNTIYF